This T cell receptor (beta chain) was captured in a study of blood T cell repertoires in COVID-19. Looking at the study overall: The origin of the acute and convalescent COVID-19 samples was the United States, Italy and Spain. PBMCs, B-cell-depleted T cells, or T cells provided the cDNA or gDNA that made up the material.

Germline-derived CDR1 and CDR2 are MGHDK and SYGVNS. V was cut by 6 bases and J by 6 bases, with 17 bases left in between. The CDR3 spans 14 residues. Patients in Seattle were enrolled during active infection, then followed longitudinally. In the original processing: Estimation of nucleated cell counts relied on the amplification of reference gene primers. Data came from immunoSEQ multiplex PCR; TCRdb stores just in-frame clones and leaves some out. V and J calls and clone size are given by that table; D and trimming were obtained from the DNA. Here the sample spans 200,000 to 250,000 clones, 85% being singletons.

J is TRBJ1-2 and V is TRBV25-1; maybe TRBD1 (6 bases). The TCR sequence derives from a woman in her 70s with COVID-19, enrolled during active disease. Sequenced material: peripheral blood. The CDR3 coding sequence is TGTGCCAGCAGGAACACGGGACATCGAAATGGCTACACCTTC. The encoded protein is CASRNTGHRNGYTF.